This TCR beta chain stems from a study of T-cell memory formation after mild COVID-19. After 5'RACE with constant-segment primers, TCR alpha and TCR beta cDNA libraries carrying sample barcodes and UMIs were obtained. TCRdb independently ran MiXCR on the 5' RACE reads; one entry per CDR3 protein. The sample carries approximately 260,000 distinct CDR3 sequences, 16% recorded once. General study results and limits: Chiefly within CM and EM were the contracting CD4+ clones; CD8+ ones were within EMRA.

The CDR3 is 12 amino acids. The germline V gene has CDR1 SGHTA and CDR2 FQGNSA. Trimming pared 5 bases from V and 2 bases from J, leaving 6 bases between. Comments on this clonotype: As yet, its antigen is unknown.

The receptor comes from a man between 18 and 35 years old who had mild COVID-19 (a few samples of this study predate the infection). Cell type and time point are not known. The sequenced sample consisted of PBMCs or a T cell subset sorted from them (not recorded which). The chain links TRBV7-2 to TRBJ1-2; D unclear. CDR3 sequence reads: CASSPLNYGYTF. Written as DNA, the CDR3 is TGTGCCAGCAGCCCACTAAACTATGGCTACACCTTC.